Shown below are 20 T cell receptor beta chains from a single sample sequenced in a study of T cells in Graves' hyperthyroidism and ophthalmopathy. Authors of the study amplified TCR beta CDR3 regions from RNA transcripts. An initial round of RT-PCR targeting the TCR CDR3 relied on the HTBI primer set. From the multiplex PCR reads, TCRdb called clonotypes with MiXCR, one entry per CDR3 protein. The repertoire holds 600,000 or so distinct CDR3 sequences, with 35% to 55% as singletons. Sequencing was done on a sample of peripheral blood or thyroid tissue (not recorded which). These receptor sequences come from a woman younger than 35 with Graves' hyperthyroidism.

The chain combines TRBV19 with TRBJ1-6, with 8 bases matching TRBD1. Germline V gene data show CDR1 as LNHDA and CDR2 as SQIVND (reference sequence). The CDR3 is made up of 13 amino acids. V shed 6 bases and J 7 bases; nucleotides not matched to a gene: 2. The chain's CDR3 is CASSWTGNSPLHF. Written as DNA, the CDR3 is TGTGCCAGTAGCTGGACAGGGAATTCACCCCTCCACTTT.

This chain joins TRBV7-8 and TRBJ2-7; 8 bases are shared with TRBD1. CDR1 is SGHVS, CDR2 FQNEAQ, per germline. CDR3 length equals 15 residues. V lost 3 bases, J lost 5 bases, and 9 bases stayed unmatched. The CDR3 nucleotides are TGTGCCAGCAGCTTGAGGCAGGACAGGGCCCACGAGCAGTACTTC. It specifies CASSLRQDRAHEQYF.

About this clonotype itself: One end of the junction does not line up with germline, which may come from a read error. This chain connects TRBV25-1 to TRBJ1-5; D gene unclear. The CDR3 covers 12 residues. From germline, CDR1 is MGHDK and CDR2 SYGVNS. The CDR3 coding sequence is TGTACCAGCAGAGACATCGGGCAGCCCCAGCATTTT. Translated, it gives CTSRDIGQPQHF.

To note about this clonotype: A much larger clonotype is one base distant, so this may be a read error. The rearrangement uses TRBV29-1 and TRBJ2-2; 10 bases fit TRBD2. The CDR3 length is 15 residues. Germline values: CDR1 SQVTM, CDR2 ANQGSEA. CDR3 sequence (DNA): TGCAGCGCCGATGGACTAGCGGCGAACACCGGGGAGCTGCTTTTT. Residues: CSADGLAANTGELLF.

This clonotype was seen at least ten times. Here the CDR3 reads CASSVAGGETQYF. DNA of the CDR3: TGTGCCAGCAGTGTAGCGGGGGGAGAGACCCAGTACTTC. The V call is TRBV2, the J call TRBJ2-5, with 10 nucleotides matching TRBD2. J gave up 4 bases and V 4 bases, and 0 bases lay outside the gene matches. The V gene's germline CDR1 is SNHLY and CDR2 FYNNEI. The CDR3 length is 13 residues.

V gene TRBV24-1 combines with J gene TRBJ1-2; 8 nucleotides match TRBD1. V was clipped by 12 bases and J by 8 bases; unmatched bases: 13. Germline V gives CDR1 KGHDR, CDR2 SFDVKD. CDR3 length equals 13 residues. CDR3 nucleotide sequence: TGTGCCCTATTAGGACAGGGCGTTGAGGGCTACACCTTC. This codes for CALLGQGVEGYTF.

The chain recombines TRBV7-6 with TRBJ2-7, with 8 bases aligning to TRBD2. After removal of 0 bases from V and 2 bases from J, the junction contained 3 bases not matched to a gene. The length of the CDR3 is 15 residues. Per the germline V gene, CDR1 is SGHVS and CDR2 is FNYEAQ. CDR3 protein: CASSLASGTPYEQYF. The DNA of the CDR3 is TGTGCCAGCAGCTTAGCTAGCGGGACGCCCTACGAGCAGTACTTC.

The chain carries TRBV24-1 and TRBJ2-2; unclear D gene. V was clipped by 6 bases and J by 10 bases, with 11 bases between them. Germline assignment: CDR1 KGHDR and CDR2 SFDVKD. The CDR3 spans 12 residues. Here the CDR3 DNA reads TGTGCCACCAGTAAGGGCCCAGCGGAGCTGTTTTTT. Amino acids: CATSKGPAELFF.

This clonotype was seen repeatedly, ten times or more. The chain joins TRBV20-1 to TRBJ1-5, with D tentatively TRBD1 (6 bases). There are 15 residues in the CDR3. Germline V gene data show CDR1 as DFQATT and CDR2 as SNEGSKA (reference sequence). V lost 2 bases, J lost 6 bases, and 17 bases lay in between. Written as DNA, the CDR3 is TGCAGTGCTAGATCGGGGCAGGGAGGGGGTCAGCCCCAGCATTTT. Its protein is CSARSGQGGGQPQHF.

Comments on this clonotype: A much larger clone differs from this one at a single base, so this may be a read error. This sequence joins TRBV2 and TRBJ2-7; 13 bases line up with TRBD2. V was clipped by 7 bases and J by 6 bases; unmatched bases: 6. The CDR3 loop spans 14 amino acids. Germline V gene data show CDR1 as SNHLY and CDR2 as FYNNEI. The CDR3 bases are TGTGCCAGCAATGGACTAGCGGGAGCTGCCGAGCAGTACTTC. Amino acids: CASNGLAGAAEQYF.

This clonotype was seen at least ten times. The rearrangement uses TRBV7-9 and TRBJ1-2; D perhaps matches TRBD1 (6 bases). Germline CDR1 and CDR2: SEHNR and FQNEAQ (reference sequence). The length of the CDR3 is 15 residues. The V end was cut by 4 bases, the J end by 0 bases, with 12 bases between. The CDR3 nucleotides are TGTGCCAGCAGCTCGACTGGACAGTCTAACTATGGCTACACCTTC. Protein sequence: CASSSTGQSNYGYTF.

This clonotype was seen only once. V gene TRBV29-1 combines with J gene TRBJ2-2; D is unclear. V lost 2 bases and J 6 bases, leaving 4 bases between the germline ends. The CDR3 contains 11 residues. The germline V gene encodes CDR1 SQVTM and CDR2 ANQGSEA. The CDR3 sequence is CSVEKAGELFF. In DNA form, the CDR3 reads TGCAGCGTTGAAAAGGCCGGGGAGCTGTTTTTT.

The V and J genes are TRBV7-9 and TRBJ2-6; D is possibly TRBD1 (6 bases). Germline loops: CDR1 SEHNR, CDR2 FQNEAQ (reference sequence). The CDR3 is 16 residues long. V lost 5 bases to trimming and J lost 3 bases, with 14 bases between them. The CDR3 nucleotides are TGTGCCAGCAGCGGGTCTTCAGGGGATGGGGCCAACGTCCTGACTTTC. As protein: CASSGSSGDGANVLTF.

The chain uses TRBV10-3 and TRBJ2-7, with 9 bases aligning to TRBD1. The CDR3 has 16 residues. Germline CDR1 reads ENHRY; CDR2 reads SYGVKD. V trimming: 4 bases; J trimming: 2 bases; junction bases outside the gene matches: 9. CDR3 loop: CAISAGGTGFAYEQYF. The CDR3 DNA sequence: TGTGCCATCAGTGCAGGGGGGACAGGGTTCGCCTACGAGCAGTACTTC.

The V call is TRBV29-1, the J call TRBJ1-2; perhaps TRBD1 as D (6 bases). The CDR3 totals 12 residues. The germline V gene has CDR1 SQVTM and CDR2 ANQGSEA. Trimming cost V 8 bases and J 5 bases, with 15 bases left between them. The DNA for the CDR3 is TGCAGCCCAGGACAGTCCTTTTATGGCTACACCTTC. Translated: CSPGQSFYGYTF.

This clonotype was seen a handful of times. CDR3 in DNA: TGTGCCAGCAGCTTGGTGTCGGCCAACTATGGCTACACCTTC. This codes for CASSLVSANYGYTF. This chain uses TRBV9 with TRBJ1-2; D unresolved. Trimming took off 4 bases at V and 2 bases at J, with 12 bases between the two ends. This CDR3 is 14 amino acids long. Looked up from germline, CDR1 is SGDLS and CDR2 is YYNGEE.

This clonotype turned up a few times. This chain links TRBV7-2 with TRBJ2-7; TRBD1 agrees at 9 bases. V dropped 6 bases and J dropped 4; count of bases not matched to a gene: 7. CDR3 length: 14 residues. CDR1 SGHTA and CDR2 FQGNSA come from the germline V gene. The CDR3 sequence is CASSPTGGRYEQYF. The CDR3 region has the DNA TGTGCCAGCAGTCCAACAGGGGGCCGGTACGAGCAGTACTTC.

The CDR3 loop is CASSFSEAPEAFF. The CDR3 DNA is TGTGCCAGCAGCTTCTCAGAGGCCCCTGAAGCTTTCTTT. V gene TRBV7-9 combines with J gene TRBJ1-1; D ambiguous. This CDR3 is built from 13 residues. Germline values: CDR1 SEHNR, CDR2 FQNEAQ (reference sequence). Trimming left V 3 bases short and J 6 bases short, with 11 bases between.

This rearrangement joins TRBV15 to TRBJ1-5; D not resolved. The CDR3 spans 14 residues. The ends were cut back, 5 bases at V and 4 bases at J, with 12 bases in the middle. Germline lookup yields CDR1 LNHNV and CDR2 YYDKDF (reference sequence). CDR3 protein: CATSRTGKNQPQHF. Written as DNA, the CDR3 is TGTGCCACCAGCCGAACGGGGAAAAATCAGCCCCAGCATTTT. The full variable domain, in which reference TRBV15 and TRBJ1-5 provide the parts outside the CDR3, is DAMVIQNPRYQVTQFGKPVTLSCSQTLNHNVMYWYQQKSSQAPKLLFHYYDKDFNNEADTPDNFQSRRPNTSFCFLDIRSPGLGDTAMYLCATSRTGKNQPQHFGDGTRLSIL.

Remarks on this clonotype: This clone may be a read error of a much larger clone one base away. The chain combines TRBV2 with TRBJ1-2; 7 nucleotides align to TRBD1. Germline CDR1 is SNHLY and CDR2 is FYNNEI. The CDR3 covers 14 residues. In DNA, the CDR3 is TGTGCCGGCAGTGAAGAACAGGGGCGGTATGGCTACACCTTC. Protein sequence: CAGSEEQGRYGYTF.